These T cell receptor beta chains were read from a single sample in a study of cytotoxic CD8 clonotypes in ibrutinib-treated CLL. Assay: immunoSEQ multiplex PCR; the TCRdb copy retains only in-frame clones and omits some. The sample shows 57,000 or so clones, 50% to 70% of them seen only once. The source was PBMCs, collected at disease progression, from a patient treated with ibrutinib. These receptors all come from a human donor with chronic lymphocytic leukemia. Each CDR3 is given with its conserved first and last residue. A D gene is named only where the DNA matches it firmly. Rows give clone size only sometimes, using once, few, many, or a class for an expanded clone.

size	V	D	J	DNA	CDR3
.	TRBV29-1	.	TRBJ2-5	TGCAGCGTTGAAGGGTGGGGGGATTACGGGCCCGTACACTTC	CSVEGWGDYGPVHF
.	TRBV4-3	.	TRBJ2-2	TGCGCCAGCAGCCAAGTCCCGTCCACGAACACCGGGGAGCTGTTTTTT	CASSQVPSTNTGELFF
.	TRBV27	.	TRBJ1-2	TGTGCCAGCAGTTTATCGGGCGGGGGGGCATACCTATACTATGGCTACACCTTC	CASSLSGGGAYLYYGYTF
.	TRBV2	.	TRBJ2-3	TGTGCCAGCAAGAAGGTTGGAGATACGCAGTATTTT	CASKKVGDTQYF
few	TRBV4-3	TRBD1	TRBJ2-7	TGCGCCAGCAGCCAGACAGGGGCCGGCGAGCAGTACTTC	CASSQTGAGEQYF
.	TRBV6-5	.	TRBJ2-7	TGTGCCAGCGGGGGAAGGGCCTCCTACGAGCAGTACTTC	CASGGRASYEQYF
.	TRBV7-2	.	TRBJ2-3	TGTGCCAGCAGTCGTAGCACAGATACGCAGTATTTT	CASSRSTDTQYF
once	TRBV6-5	.	TRBJ1-4	TGTGCCAGCAGTTCTCCGAGGATCGATAATGAAAAACTGTTTTTT	CASSSPRIDNEKLFF
.	TRBV6-5	.	TRBJ1-2	TGTGCCAGCAGTTACGGGTGGGCTAACTATGGCTACACCTTC	CASSYGWANYGYTF
.	TRBV7-3	.	TRBJ1-2	TGTGCCAGCAGCTTAACGTCAGGGGACTATGGCTACACCTTC	CASSLTSGDYGYTF
few	TRBV9	.	TRBJ2-7	TGTGCCAGCAGCGTGGGAATGACGGGTGAGCAGTACTTC	CASSVGMTGEQYF
.	TRBV6-5	.	TRBJ2-7	TGTGCCAGCAGTTACACATACAACGAGCAGTACTTC	CASSYTYNEQYF
.	TRBV5-1	.	TRBJ2-2	TGCGCCAGCAGCCCGGACGGGAGCACCGGGGAGCTGTTTTTT	CASSPDGSTGELFF
.	TRBV29-1	.	TRBJ1-1	TGCAGCTCAAACCCTGGAGGCCTTGAAGCTTTCTTT	CSSNPGGLEAFF
.	TRBV7-8	.	TRBJ1-5	TGTGCCAGCAGTCAACTGGGGGGGTCCTATAGCAATCAGCCCCAGCATTTT	CASSQLGGSYSNQPQHF
.	TRBV6-5	.	TRBJ2-3	TGTGCCAGCAGTTACTCTCGGGGGAGCACAGATACGCAGTATTTT	CASSYSRGSTDTQYF
.	TRBV18	TRBD1	TRBJ2-5	TGTGCCAGCTCACTGACAGGGGGTAATGCAGAGACCCAGTACTTC	CASSLTGGNAETQYF
.	TRBV2	.	TRBJ2-1	TGTGCCAGCAGGCGGGAACCCCTATCCTACAATGAGCAGTTCTTC	CASRREPLSYNEQFF
few	TRBV9	.	TRBJ1-5	TGTGCCAGCAGCGTATATGGGGATCAGCCCCAGCATTTT	CASSVYGDQPQHF
.	TRBV5-4	.	TRBJ2-1	TGTGCCAGCAGCCGGGACCGCTCGGCCTACAATGAGCAGTTCTTC	CASSRDRSAYNEQFF
many	TRBV6-1	.	TRBJ2-1	TGTGCCAGCAGCCTCTCGGGGTACAATGAGCAGTTCTTC	CASSLSGYNEQFF
.	TRBV6-5	.	TRBJ1-1	TGTGCCAGCAGTTACTCGACAGCGAACACTGAAGCTTTCTTT	CASSYSTANTEAFF
few	TRBV5-1	TRBD1	TRBJ2-2	TGCGCCAGCAGCTTGGTGGCAGGGGGTCGGGAGCTGTTTTTT	CASSLVAGGRELFF
once	TRBV29-1	.	TRBJ2-5	TGCAGCGTTGGAGATGACAACCAAGAGACCCAGTACTTC	CSVGDDNQETQYF
.	TRBV6-6	.	TRBJ2-1	TGTGCCAGCGGTGATGAGCAGTTCTTC	CASGDEQFF
.	TRBV30	.	TRBJ1-1	TGTGCCTGGAGTTCGGGGATCGGGTGGACTGAAGCTTTCTTT	CAWSSGIGWTEAFF
.	TRBV25-1	.	TRBJ1-6	TGTGCCAGCAGTGTACAGGTGAGCTCCTATAATTCACCCCTCCACTTT	CASSVQVSSYNSPLHF
.	TRBV19	.	TRBJ1-5	TGTGCCAGTAGTACTCAGATGGACAGAAATCAGCCCCAGCATTTT	CASSTQMDRNQPQHF
.	TRBV27	.	TRBJ2-4	TGTGCCAGCAGTTCCCAAGGGAACATTCAGTACTTC	CASSSQGNIQYF
.	TRBV6-5	.	TRBJ2-3	TGTGCCAGCAGTTACCTAGCCGGGGTCCACACAGATACGCAGTATTTT	CASSYLAGVHTDTQYF
.	TRBV19	TRBD1	TRBJ1-2	TGTGCCAGTACCATCGGACAGGTTCGATATGGCTACACCTTC	CASTIGQVRYGYTF
.	TRBV6-5	.	TRBJ1-2	TGTGCCAGCAGTTTCTCGGGGGGCCGAGGCTACACCTTC	CASSFSGGRGYTF
.	TRBV28	.	TRBJ1-1	TGTGCCAGCAGTTTGCGGACAACTATTAACACTGAAGCTTTCTTT	CASSLRTTINTEAFF
.	TRBV4-3	.	TRBJ1-1	TGCGCCAGCAGCCATAGCCCTGACAGAGTCCTGATGAACACTGAAGCTTTCTTT	CASSHSPDRVLMNTEAFF
once	TRBV18	TRBD2	TRBJ2-7	TGTGCCAGCTCACCGACTAAAACTAGCGGGGGCTCCTACGAGCAGTACTTC	CASSPTKTSGGSYEQYF
.	TRBV6-4	.	TRBJ2-5	TGTGCCAGCAGTGACTTTCTGGGGGAGACCCAGTACTTC	CASSDFLGETQYF
few	TRBV12-5	TRBD2	TRBJ2-3	TGTGCTAGTGGTCGTAGCGGGGGGGCAGATACGCAGTATTTT	CASGRSGGADTQYF
.	TRBV4-3	TRBD1	TRBJ1-4	TGCGCCAGCAGCCCGCACAGGGGGCGAGAAAAACTGTTTTTT	CASSPHRGREKLFF
.	TRBV4-1	TRBD2	TRBJ2-1	TGCGCCAGCAGCCTCACACCCCTAGCGGGGGGCCGAAATGAGCAGTTCTTC	CASSLTPLAGGRNEQFF
.	TRBV4-3	TRBD2	TRBJ2-3	TGCGCCAGCAGCCAAGATTTAGCGGGCCTCACAGATACGCAGTATTTT	CASSQDLAGLTDTQYF
.	TRBV28	TRBD1	TRBJ1-6	TGTGCCAGCAGTGCGACAGGGCTCAATTCACCCCTCCACTTT	CASSATGLNSPLHF
.	TRBV14	.	TRBJ2-1	TGTGCCAGCAGCCCTAGTCCGGGAGCCCCCAATGAGCAGTTCTTC	CASSPSPGAPNEQFF
.	TRBV18	.	TRBJ2-7	TGTGCCAGCTCACCACCGTCAGCAGGGGACGAGCAGTACTTC	CASSPPSAGDEQYF
.	TRBV29-1	TRBD1	TRBJ1-1	TGCAGCGCCGAGGGGGACAGGGCTGAAGCTTTCTTT	CSAEGDRAEAFF
.	TRBV6-1	.	TRBJ2-7	TGTGCCAGCAGTGCTAGGGGTTCCGAGCAGTACTTC	CASSARGSEQYF
.	TRBV2	TRBD1	TRBJ1-6	TGTGCCACCCGGGACAGGGCCAATTCACCCCTCCACTTT	CATRDRANSPLHF
once	TRBV7-8	.	TRBJ2-7	TGTGCCAGCAGTTCACCTAATTTGGGAACCTACGAGCAGTACTTC	CASSSPNLGTYEQYF
few	TRBV5-6	.	TRBJ1-3	TGTGCCAGCAGCTTGTTACAGGGTGTAGGAAACACCATATATTTT	CASSLLQGVGNTIYF